This paragraph reports one T cell receptor beta chain. What it binds is not known. The V end was cut by 2 bases, the J end by 0 bases, with 23 bases between. The germline CDR1 and CDR2 sequences are SGDLS and YYNGEE. The CDR3 extends over 19 amino acids. This record belongs to a study of PD-L1 blockade in urothelial cancer. Broader study findings: Clones that were tumor-associated expanded more in the blood of durable-benefit patients at 3 weeks.

Here immunoSEQ multiplex PCR was the method, and the copy in TCRdb shows in-frame clones only, minus some. The table shows about 82,000 clones, with around 90% occurring only once. The chain links TRBV9 to TRBJ1-2; D possibly corresponds to TRBD1 (6 bases). Here the sequenced sample was PBMCs, taken around atezolizumab (anti-PD-L1) treatment. The source is a woman in her 70s with urothelial cancer. The CDR3 DNA reads as TGTGCCAGCAGCGTCTCAAGGGTAGGGGGGGCAGGTTCTAACTATGGCTACACCTTC. It specifies CASSVSRVGGAGSNYGYTF.